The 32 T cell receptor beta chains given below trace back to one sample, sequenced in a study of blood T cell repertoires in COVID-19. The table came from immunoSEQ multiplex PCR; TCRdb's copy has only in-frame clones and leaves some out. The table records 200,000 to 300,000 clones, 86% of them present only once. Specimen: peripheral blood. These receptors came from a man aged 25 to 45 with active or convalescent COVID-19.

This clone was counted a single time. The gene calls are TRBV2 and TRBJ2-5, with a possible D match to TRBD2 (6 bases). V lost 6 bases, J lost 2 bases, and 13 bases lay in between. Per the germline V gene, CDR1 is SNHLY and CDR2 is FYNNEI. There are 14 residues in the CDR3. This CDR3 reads CASRTSGEQETQYF. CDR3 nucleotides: TGTGCCAGCAGGACATCGGGGGAGCAAGAGACCCAGTACTTC. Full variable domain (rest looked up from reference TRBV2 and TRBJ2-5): EPEVTQTPSHQVTQMGQEVILRCVPISNHLYFYWYRQILGQKVEFLVSFYNNEISEKSEIFDDQFSVERPDGSNFTLKIRSTKLEDSAMYFCASRTSGEQETQYFGPGTRLLVL.

The CDR3 here is CASSWDRAGEQYF. As DNA, the CDR3 is TGTGCCAGCAGCTGGGACAGGGCTGGCGAGCAGTACTTC. The chain uses TRBV9 and TRBJ2-7; 9 positions match TRBD1. V lost 4 bases and J lost 6; bases outside the gene matches: 5. The CDR3 loop spans 13 amino acids. Germline-derived CDR1 and CDR2 are SGDLS and YYNGEE. The entire variable domain, with the rest obtained from reference TRBV9 and TRBJ2-7, is as follows: DSGVTQTPKHLITATGQRVTLRCSPRSGDLSVYWYQQSLDQGLQFLIQYYNGEERAKGNILERFSAQQFPDLHSELNLSSLELGDSALYFCASSWDRAGEQYFGPGTRLTVT.

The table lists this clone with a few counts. CDR3 coding DNA: TGTGCCAGTAGTATAGGCCAGGGTATCACAGATACGCAGTATTTT. Its translation: CASSIGQGITDTQYF. This chain links TRBV19 with TRBJ2-3, with a weak D call TRBD1 (5 bases). Between the trimmed V and J ends, which lost 1 base and 2 bases, there was a span of 10 bases. CDR1 and CDR2 from the germline V gene are LNHDA and SQIVND (reference sequence). The CDR3 loop spans 15 amino acids.

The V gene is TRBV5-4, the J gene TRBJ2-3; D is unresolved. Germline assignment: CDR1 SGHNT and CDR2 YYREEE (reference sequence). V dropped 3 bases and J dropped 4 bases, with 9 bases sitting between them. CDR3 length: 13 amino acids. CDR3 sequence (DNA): TGTGCCAGCAGCTCATTAGCTCCAGATACGCAGTATTTT. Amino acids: CASSSLAPDTQYF.

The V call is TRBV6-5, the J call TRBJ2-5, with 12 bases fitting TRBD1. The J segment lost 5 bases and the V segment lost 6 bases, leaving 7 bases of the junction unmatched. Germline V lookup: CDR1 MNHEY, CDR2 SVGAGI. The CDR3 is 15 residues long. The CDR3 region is CASRKGQGAFETQYF. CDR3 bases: TGTGCCAGCAGAAAGGGACAGGGGGCATTTGAGACCCAGTACTTC.

For the CDR3, the DNA is TGTGCCAGCTCACCAAGCGGGGGGGCCCCAACTAAGACCCAGTACTTC. It encodes CASSPSGGAPTKTQYF. The chain employs TRBV18 and TRBJ2-5, with 10 bases lining up with TRBD2. Germline V gene lookup returns CDR1 KGHSH and CDR2 LQKENI. With 2 bases clipped from V and 6 bases from J, the junction kept 9 bases outside the gene matches. The CDR3 length is 16 residues. The variable domain in full, completed from reference TRBV18 and TRBJ2-5, reads NAGVMQNPRHLVRRRGQEARLRCSPMKGHSHVYWYRQLPEEGLKFMVYLQKENIIDESGMPKERFSAEFPKEGPSILRIQQVVRGDSAAYFCASSPSGGAPTKTQYFGPGTRLLVL.

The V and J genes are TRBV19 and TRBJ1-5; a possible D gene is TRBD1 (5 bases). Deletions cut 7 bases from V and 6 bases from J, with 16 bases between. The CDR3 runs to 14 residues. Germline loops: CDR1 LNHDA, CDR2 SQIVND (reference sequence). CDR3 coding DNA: TGTGCCAGTAACCTAAGGCAGGGCAGTCAGCCCCAGCATTTT. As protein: CASNLRQGSQPQHF.

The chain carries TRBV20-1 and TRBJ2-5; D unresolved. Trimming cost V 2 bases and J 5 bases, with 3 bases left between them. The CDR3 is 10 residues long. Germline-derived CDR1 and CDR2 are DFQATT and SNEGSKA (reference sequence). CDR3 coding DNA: TGCAGTGCTAGACGGGAGACCCAGTACTTC. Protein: CSARRETQYF.

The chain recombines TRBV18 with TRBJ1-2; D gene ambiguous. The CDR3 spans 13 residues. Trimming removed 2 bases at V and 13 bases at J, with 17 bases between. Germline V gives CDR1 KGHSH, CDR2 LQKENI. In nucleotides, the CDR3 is TGTGCCAGCTCACCAGGAGGGTCGGAGGCGGCCACCTTC. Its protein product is CASSPGGSEAATF.

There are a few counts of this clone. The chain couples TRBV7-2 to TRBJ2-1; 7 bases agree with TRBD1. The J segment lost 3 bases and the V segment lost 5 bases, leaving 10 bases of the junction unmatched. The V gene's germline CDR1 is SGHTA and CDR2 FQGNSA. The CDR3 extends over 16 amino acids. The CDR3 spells CASSHLVGTDYNEQFF. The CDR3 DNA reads TGTGCCAGCAGCCACCTGGTCGGGACAGACTACAATGAGCAGTTCTTC.

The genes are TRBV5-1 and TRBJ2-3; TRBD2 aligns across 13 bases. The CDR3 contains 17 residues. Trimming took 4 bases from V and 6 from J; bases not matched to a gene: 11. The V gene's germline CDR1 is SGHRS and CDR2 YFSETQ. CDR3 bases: TGCGCCAGCAGCCGAAGCGGGACTAGCGGGGCGCTGGATACGCAGTATTTT. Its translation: CASSRSGTSGALDTQYF.

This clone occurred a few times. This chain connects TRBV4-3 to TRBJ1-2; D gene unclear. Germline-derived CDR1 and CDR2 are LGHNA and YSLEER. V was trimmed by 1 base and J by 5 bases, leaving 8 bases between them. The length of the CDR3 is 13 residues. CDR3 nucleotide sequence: TGCGCCAGCAGCCAAGCGTCGGGGTATGGCTACACCTTC. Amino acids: CASSQASGYGYTF.

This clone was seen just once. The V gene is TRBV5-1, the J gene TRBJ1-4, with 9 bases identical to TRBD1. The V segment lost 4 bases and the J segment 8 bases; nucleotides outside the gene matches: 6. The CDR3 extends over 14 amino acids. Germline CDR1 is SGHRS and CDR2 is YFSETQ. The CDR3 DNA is TGCGCCAGCAGCCAGGGACAGGGTGGAGAAAAACTGTTTTTT. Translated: CASSQGQGGEKLFF.

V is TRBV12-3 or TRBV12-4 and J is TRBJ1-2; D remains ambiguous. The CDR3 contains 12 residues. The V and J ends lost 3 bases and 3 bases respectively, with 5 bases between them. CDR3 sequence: CASSFRDYGYTF. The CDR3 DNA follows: TGTGCCAGCAGTTTCCGTGACTATGGCTACACCTTC.

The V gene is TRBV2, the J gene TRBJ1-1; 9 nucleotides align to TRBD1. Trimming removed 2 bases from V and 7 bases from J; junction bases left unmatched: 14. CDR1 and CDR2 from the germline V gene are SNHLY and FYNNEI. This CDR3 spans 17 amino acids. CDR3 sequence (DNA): TGTGCCAGCAGTGAACGTCCCGACAGGGGGTTGCAGGTTGAAGCTTTCTTT. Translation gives CASSERPDRGLQVEAFF.

CDR3 sequence (DNA): TGTGCCAGCAGCTTCGGGACAGGGGGCTCTCAGCCCCAGCATTTT. Protein product: CASSFGTGGSQPQHF. The V and J genes are TRBV5-6 and TRBJ1-5; TRBD1 agrees at 12 bases. Losses at the gene ends were 2 bases for V and 6 bases for J; bases not matched to a gene: 3. The length of the CDR3 is 15 residues. Germline assignment: CDR1 SGHDT and CDR2 YYEEEE.

As DNA, the CDR3 is TGCGCCAGCAGCTTTAGGACAGAAACCCAGAACACTGAAGCTTTCTTT. Residues: CASSFRTETQNTEAFF. The chain carries TRBV5-1 and TRBJ1-1, with D maybe TRBD1 (6 bases). CDR1 SGHRS and CDR2 YFSETQ come from the germline V gene. CDR3 length: 16 residues. V was pared by 2 bases and J by 1 base, with 15 bases between. The full variable domain, completed using reference TRBV5-1 and TRBJ1-1, is KAGVTQTPRYLIKTRGQQVTLSCSPISGHRSVSWYQQTPGQGLQFLFEYFSETQRNKGNFPGRFSGRQFSNSRSEMNVSTLELGDSALYLCASSFRTETQNTEAFFGQGTRLTVV.

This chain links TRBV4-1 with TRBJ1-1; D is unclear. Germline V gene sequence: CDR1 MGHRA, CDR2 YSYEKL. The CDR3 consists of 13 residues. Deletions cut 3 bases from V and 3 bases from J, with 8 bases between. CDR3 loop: CASSHLEDTEAFF. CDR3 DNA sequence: TGCGCCAGCAGCCACCTGGAGGACACTGAAGCTTTCTTT.

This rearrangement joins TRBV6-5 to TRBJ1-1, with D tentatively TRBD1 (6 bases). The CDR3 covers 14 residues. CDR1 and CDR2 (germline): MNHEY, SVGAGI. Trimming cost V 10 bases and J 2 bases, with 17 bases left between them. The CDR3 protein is CATRRGRTNTEAFF. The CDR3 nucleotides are TGTGCCACCCGGCGGGGGCGTACTAACACTGAAGCTTTCTTT.

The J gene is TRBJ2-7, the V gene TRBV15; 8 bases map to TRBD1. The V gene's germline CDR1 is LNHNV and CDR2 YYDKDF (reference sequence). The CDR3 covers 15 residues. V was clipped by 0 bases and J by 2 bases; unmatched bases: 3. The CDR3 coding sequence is TGTGCCACCAGCAGAGACCAGGGGGCGACCTACGAGCAGTACTTC. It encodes CATSRDQGATYEQYF. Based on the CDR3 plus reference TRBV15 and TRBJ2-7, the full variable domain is DAMVIQNPRYQVTQFGKPVTLSCSQTLNHNVMYWYQQKSSQAPKLLFHYYDKDFNNEADTPDNFQSRRPNTSFCFLDIRSPGLGDTAMYLCATSRDQGATYEQYFGPGTRLTVT.

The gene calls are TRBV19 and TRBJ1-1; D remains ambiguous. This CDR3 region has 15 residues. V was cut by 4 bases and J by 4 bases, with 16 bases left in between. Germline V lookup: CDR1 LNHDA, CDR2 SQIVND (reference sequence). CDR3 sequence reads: CASSRYPGKGTEAFF. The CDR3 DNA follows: TGTGCCAGTAGTAGATATCCGGGGAAGGGCACTGAAGCTTTCTTT. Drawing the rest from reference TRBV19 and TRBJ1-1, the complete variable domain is DGGITQSPKYLFRKEGQNVTLSCEQNLNHDAMYWYRQDPGQGLRLIYYSQIVNDFQKGDIAEGYSVSREKKESFPLTVTSAQKNPTAFYLCASSRYPGKGTEAFFGQGTRLTVV.

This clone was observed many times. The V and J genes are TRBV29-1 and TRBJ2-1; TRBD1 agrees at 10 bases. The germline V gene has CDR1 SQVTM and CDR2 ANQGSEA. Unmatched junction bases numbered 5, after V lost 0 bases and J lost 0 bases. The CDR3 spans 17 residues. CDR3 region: CSVEEGQGFGSYNEQFF. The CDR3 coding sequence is TGCAGCGTTGAAGAGGGACAGGGGTTCGGCTCCTACAATGAGCAGTTCTTC.

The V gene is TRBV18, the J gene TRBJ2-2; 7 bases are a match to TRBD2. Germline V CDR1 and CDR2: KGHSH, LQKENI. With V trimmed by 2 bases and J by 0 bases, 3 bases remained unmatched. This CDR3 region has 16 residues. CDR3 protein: CASSPVRGANTGELFF. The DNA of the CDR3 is TGTGCCAGCTCACCAGTTCGGGGGGCGAACACCGGGGAGCTGTTTTTT.

CDR3 protein: CASSTNVQGPGNTIYF. The DNA for the CDR3 is TGTGCCAGCAGCACCAATGTACAGGGGCCTGGAAACACCATATATTTT. V and J are TRBV7-3 and TRBJ1-3; 7 nucleotides line up with TRBD1. Looked up from germline, CDR1 is SGHTA and CDR2 is FQGTGA. Losses at the gene ends were 5 bases for V and 2 bases for J; bases not matched to a gene: 9. The CDR3 runs to 16 residues.

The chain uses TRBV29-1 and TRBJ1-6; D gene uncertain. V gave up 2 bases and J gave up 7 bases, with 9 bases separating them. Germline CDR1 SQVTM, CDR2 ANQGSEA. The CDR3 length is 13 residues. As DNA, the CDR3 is TGCAGCGTTGAAAGCACAGAGAATTCACCCCTCCACTTT. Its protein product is CSVESTENSPLHF.

CDR3 sequence: CASSLIQDTGELFF. In nucleotides, the CDR3 is TGTGCCAGCAGCTTAATTCAGGACACCGGGGAGCTGTTTTTT. V is TRBV7-9 and J is TRBJ2-2; D is uncertain. V was trimmed by 2 bases and J by 3 bases, leaving 7 bases between them. CDR3 length: 14 residues. The germline V gene encodes CDR1 SEHNR and CDR2 FQNEAQ (reference sequence).

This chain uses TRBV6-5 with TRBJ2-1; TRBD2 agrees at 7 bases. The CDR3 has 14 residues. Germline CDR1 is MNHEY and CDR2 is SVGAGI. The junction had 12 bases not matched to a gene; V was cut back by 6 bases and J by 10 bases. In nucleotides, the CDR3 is TGTGCCAGCAGGATTAGGGGCGCGGGGGTAGAGCAGTTCTTC. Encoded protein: CASRIRGAGVEQFF.

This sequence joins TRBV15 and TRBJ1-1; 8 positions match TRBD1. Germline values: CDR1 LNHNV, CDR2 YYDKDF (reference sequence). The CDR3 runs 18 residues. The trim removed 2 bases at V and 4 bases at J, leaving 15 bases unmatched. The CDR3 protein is CATSRNRDRLSWGTEAFF. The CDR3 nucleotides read TGTGCCACCAGCAGAAACAGGGACAGGCTGAGCTGGGGCACTGAAGCTTTCTTT. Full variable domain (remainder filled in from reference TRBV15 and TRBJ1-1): DAMVIQNPRYQVTQFGKPVTLSCSQTLNHNVMYWYQQKSSQAPKLLFHYYDKDFNNEADTPDNFQSRRPNTSFCFLDIRSPGLGDTAMYLCATSRNRDRLSWGTEAFFGQGTRLTVV.

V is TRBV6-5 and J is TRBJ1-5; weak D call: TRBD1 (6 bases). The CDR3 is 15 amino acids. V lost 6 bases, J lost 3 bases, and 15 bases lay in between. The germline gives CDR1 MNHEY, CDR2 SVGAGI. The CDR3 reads CASRGKGGLNQPQHF. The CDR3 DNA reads TGTGCCAGCAGAGGGAAGGGGGGGCTCAATCAGCCCCAGCATTTT.

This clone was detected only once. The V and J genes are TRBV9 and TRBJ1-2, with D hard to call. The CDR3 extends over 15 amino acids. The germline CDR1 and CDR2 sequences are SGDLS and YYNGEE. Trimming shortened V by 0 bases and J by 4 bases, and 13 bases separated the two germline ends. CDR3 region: CASSVGPGEAYGYTF. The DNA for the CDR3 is TGTGCCAGCAGCGTAGGCCCCGGGGAGGCCTATGGCTACACCTTC.

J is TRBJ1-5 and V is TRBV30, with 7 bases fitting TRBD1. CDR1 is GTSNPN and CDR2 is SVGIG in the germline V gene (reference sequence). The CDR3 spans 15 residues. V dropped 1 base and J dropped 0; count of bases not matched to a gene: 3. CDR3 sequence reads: CAWSEGTVSNQPQHF. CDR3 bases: TGTGCCTGGAGTGAAGGGACAGTTAGCAATCAGCCCCAGCATTTT.

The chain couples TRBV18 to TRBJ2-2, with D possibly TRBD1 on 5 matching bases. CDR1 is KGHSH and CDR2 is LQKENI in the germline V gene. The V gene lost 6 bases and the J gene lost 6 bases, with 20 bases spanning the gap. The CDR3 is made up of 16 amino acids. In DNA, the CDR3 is TGTGCCAGCTCCGGCCGCGGTGTAGGGGCGTCCGGGGAGCTGTTTTTT. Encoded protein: CASSGRGVGASGELFF. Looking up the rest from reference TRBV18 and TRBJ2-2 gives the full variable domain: NAGVMQNPRHLVRRRGQEARLRCSPMKGHSHVYWYRQLPEEGLKFMVYLQKENIIDESGMPKERFSAEFPKEGPSILRIQQVVRGDSAAYFCASSGRGVGASGELFFGEGSRLTVL.